One T cell receptor (beta chain) is described in this entry. The data were obtained in a study of blood T cell repertoires in COVID-19. At the level of the study: Sources were T cells, B-cell-depleted T cells, or PBMCs; the material itself was cDNA or gDNA.

Sequencing was performed with immunoSEQ multiplex PCR; in TCRdb, only in-frame clones are kept and a portion is missing. The sample consists of tens of thousands of clones, around 86% of them appearing once. V lost 11 bases to trimming and J lost 2 bases, with 9 bases between them. The CDR3 is made up of 11 amino acids. Germline V gene lookup returns CDR1 SGHTA and CDR2 FQGNSA. The chain recombines TRBV7-2 with TRBJ1-1; D gene ambiguous. The sequenced sample was peripheral blood. The receptor comes from a woman older than 75 with active or convalescent COVID-19. The CDR3 bases are TGTGCCTCAGGCACCAACACTGAAGCTTTCTTT. The encoded protein is CASGTNTEAFF. Looking up the rest from reference TRBV7-2 and TRBJ1-1 gives the full variable domain: GAGVSQSPSNKVTEKGKDVELRCDPISGHTALYWYRQSLGQGLEFLIYFQGNSAPDKSGLPSDRFSAERTGGSVSTLTIQRTQQEDSAVYLCASGTNTEAFFGQGTRLTVV.